This T cell receptor beta chain is from a study of regulatory T cells in long-lasting Graves disease. The authors built TCR beta libraries using iRepertoire HTBI primers and Arm-PCR of CDR3 regions. TCRdb independently ran MiXCR on the multiplex PCR reads; one entry per CDR3 protein. Of fewer than 550,000 distinct CDR3 sequences in the sample, roughly 21% were seen once. This clonotype has at least ten counts. Documented time point: persistent/refractory GD, antithyroid drugs over 5 years with positive TRAb. The TCR library was prepared using RNA isolated from PBMCs. The sequence was obtained from a female donor with Graves disease. The sequencing used peripheral blood mononuclear cells (PBMCs), collected when the disease was refractory, from a patient treated with antithyroid drugs.

This CDR3 is CASRGARGFPYEQYF. CDR3 nucleotides: TGTGCCAGCAGAGGAGCTAGGGGGTTCCCCTACGAGCAGTACTTC. This chain joins TRBV28 and TRBJ2-7, with D possibly being TRBD1 (6 bases). The V and J ends lost 6 bases and 2 bases respectively, with 17 bases between them. This CDR3 spans 15 amino acids. The germline gives CDR1 MDHEN, CDR2 SYDVKM.